These 20 T cell receptor beta chains share one sample of origin, sequenced in a study of CD8 T cells in ankylosing spondylitis. TCRdb passed the 5' RACE reads through MiXCR, listing each CDR3 protein once. The data show 250,000 to 350,000 distinct CDR3 sequences, 15% to 25% seen once. The sample taken for sequencing was blood, either unsorted or a sorted T cell fraction (not recorded which). All receptors come from a male donor with ankylosing spondylitis or in good health (not recorded which).

This clonotype was picked up many times. The V call is TRBV12-3 or TRBV12-4, the J call TRBJ2-5; TRBD2 aligns across 13 bases. The CDR3 runs 15 residues. The V and J ends lost 3 bases and 5 bases, in that order; junction bases with no gene match: 3. The CDR3 is CASSFMTSGRETQYF. The CDR3 DNA reads TGTGCCAGCAGTTTTATGACTAGCGGGAGGGAGACCCAGTACTTC.

This clonotype was found many times. This sequence joins TRBV6-2 or TRBV6-3 and TRBJ2-7; D may be TRBD1 (8 bases). Per germline, CDR1 MNHEY and CDR2 SVGEGT. CDR3 size: 18 residues. The V and J ends lost 4 bases and 2 bases respectively, with 24 bases between them. The CDR3 spells CASSFGQGKSSGTYEQYV. In DNA form, the CDR3 reads TGTGCCAGCAGTTTTGGACAGGGTAAGTCGAGCGGGACCTACGAGCAGTACGTC.

In this sample, this clonotype turned up a few times. This chain links TRBV7-8 with TRBJ2-2; D may be TRBD2 (5 bases). V lost 5 bases and J lost 6, with 16 bases in between. Germline CDR1 is SGHVS and CDR2 is FQNEAQ. This CDR3 is 15 amino acids long. Here the CDR3 DNA reads TGTGCCAGCAGCCCACCGGGGATCCGGTCCGGGGAGCTGTTTTTT. It translates to CASSPPGIRSGELFF.

This clonotype was detected a few times. The rearrangement joins TRBV5-1 to TRBJ2-5; TRBD2 is a possible D gene (6 bases). The CDR3 extends over 15 amino acids. Germline V gene data show CDR1 as SGHRS and CDR2 as YFSETQ. V shed 2 bases and J shed 3 bases, with 14 bases lying between them. DNA of the CDR3: TGCGCCAGCAGCTTTGGGCTGTCGGGGGAAGAGACCCAGTACTTC. Protein: CASSFGLSGEETQYF.

This clonotype was detected only a few times. J is TRBJ2-3 and V is TRBV6-1, with D unclear. Germline loops: CDR1 MNHNS, CDR2 SASEGT. The CDR3 contains 13 residues. V lost 5 bases and J 2 bases, leaving 8 bases between the germline ends. CDR3 loop: CASSREVTDTQYF. CDR3 sequence (DNA): TGTGCCAGCAGTAGGGAAGTCACAGATACGCAGTATTTT.

The chain links TRBV10-3 to TRBJ2-3; 7 positions match TRBD1. CDR3 length: 12 amino acids. The germline V gene encodes CDR1 ENHRY and CDR2 SYGVKD. V trimming: 5 bases; J trimming: 8 bases; junction bases outside the gene matches: 4. The chain's CDR3 is CAISRDSFTQYF. CDR3 DNA sequence: TGTGCCATCAGTCGGGACAGTTTTACGCAGTATTTT.

This clonotype has more than one count but fewer than ten. The chain recombines TRBV5-1 with TRBJ2-5; possible D gene TRBD1, 6 bases. CDR3 length: 13 amino acids. Trimming stripped 2 bases from V and 5 bases from J, with 10 bases between. Germline CDR1 is SGHRS and CDR2 is YFSETQ. CDR3 DNA: TGCGCCAGCAGCTTACAGGGTTATGAGACCCAGTACTTC. This gives the protein CASSLQGYETQYF.

The V and J genes are TRBV28 and TRBJ1-2, with TRBD1 matching over 8 bases. This CDR3 is built from 16 residues. The germline V gene has CDR1 MDHEN and CDR2 SYDVKM. Trimming cost V 2 bases and J 0 bases; bases outside gene matches: 5. This chain's CDR3 is CASSLGAGGSNYGYTF. CDR3 DNA: TGTGCCAGCAGTTTAGGGGCAGGGGGCTCTAACTATGGCTACACCTTC.

In this sample, this clonotype turned up a few times. V usage is TRBV19 and J usage is TRBJ2-1, with TRBD1 as a possible D gene (5 bases). Between the trimmed V and J ends, which lost 5 bases and 3 bases, there was a span of 17 bases. The CDR3 covers 16 residues. The germline gives CDR1 LNHDA, CDR2 SQIVND (reference sequence). CDR3 protein: CASSSPLGDIYNEQFF. CDR3 nucleotides: TGTGCCAGTAGTTCGCCCCTAGGGGATATCTACAATGAGCAGTTCTTC.

This clonotype occurred many times. V is TRBV12-3 or TRBV12-4 and J is TRBJ2-2, with a possible D match to TRBD2 (5 bases). With 5 bases removed from V and 2 bases from J, the gap between germline ends came to 12 bases. CDR3 length: 15 amino acids. CDR3 sequence: CASSPGVVNTGELFF. The CDR3 DNA reads as TGTGCCAGCAGTCCCGGGGTCGTTAACACCGGGGAGCTGTTTTTT.

V gene TRBV12-3 or TRBV12-4 combines with J gene TRBJ2-5; D not resolved. The CDR3 is made up of 13 amino acids. V lost 5 bases and J lost 3, with 10 bases in between. The CDR3, as DNA: TGTGCCAGCAGTCTGCCCCCAGAAGAGACCCAGTACTTC. It codes for CASSLPPEETQYF.

This chain joins TRBV6-5 and TRBJ1-6; D not certain. Germline assignment: CDR1 MNHEY and CDR2 SVGAGI. The CDR3 sequence is 16 residues long. The germline V and J ends were trimmed by 0 bases and 4 bases, with 10 bases remaining between them. The CDR3 bases are TGTGCCAGCAGTTACTCTCGAAGCTCATATAATTCACCCCTCCACTTT. This encodes CASSYSRSSYNSPLHF.

CDR3 amino acids: CASSVEPEGDTQYF. CDR3 coding DNA: TGTGCCAGCAGCGTAGAGCCGGAGGGGGATACGCAGTATTTT. V and J are TRBV9 and TRBJ2-3, with a weak D call TRBD2 (6 bases). Germline loops: CDR1 SGDLS, CDR2 YYNGEE. The length of the CDR3 is 14 residues. Between the trimmed V and J ends, which lost 0 bases and 6 bases, there was a span of 11 bases.

This clonotype was picked up a small number of times. The chain has TRBV24-1 and TRBJ1-1, with D possibly TRBD1 on 5 matching bases. The CDR3 spans 13 residues. The germline V gene has CDR1 KGHDR and CDR2 SFDVKD. Trimming shortened V by 6 bases and J by 1 base, and 8 bases separated the two germline ends. CDR3 region: CATSTGANTEAFF. Written as DNA, the CDR3 is TGTGCCACCAGTACCGGGGCGAACACTGAAGCTTTCTTT.

About this clonotype: Germline and junction disagree at one end, which may indicate a read error. The chain has TRBV12-3 or TRBV12-4 and TRBJ2-5, with 8 positions matching TRBD1. The CDR3 covers 15 residues. Written as DNA, the CDR3 is TGTTCCAGCAGTTTAGTTACAGGGGGACAAGAGACCCAGTACTTC. Its translation: CSSSLVTGGQETQYF.

The chain combines TRBV4-1 with TRBJ2-1; D is possibly TRBD1 or TRBD2 (5 bases each). Trimming pared 0 bases from V and 4 bases from J, leaving 19 bases between. Germline V CDR1 and CDR2: MGHRA, YSYEKL. The CDR3 is 18 residues long. For the CDR3, the DNA is TGCGCCAGCAGCCAAGAAGGCCCACCGGGACCGACTTACAATGAGCAGTTCTTC. This codes for CASSQEGPPGPTYNEQFF.

This clonotype turned up a few times. The CDR3 DNA follows: TGCAGTGCAATCCCCCTAGCGGGCGAACAAGAGACCCAGTACTTC. Residues: CSAIPLAGEQETQYF. The chain recombines TRBV20-1 with TRBJ2-5, with 8 bases fitting TRBD2. The V segment lost 6 bases and the J segment 2 bases; nucleotides outside the gene matches: 11. The CDR3 has 15 amino acids. Per the germline V gene, CDR1 is DFQATT and CDR2 is SNEGSKA (reference sequence).

This clonotype was observed a handful of times. The gene calls are TRBV5-1 and TRBJ2-2; 8 nucleotides agree with TRBD2. Germline V CDR1 and CDR2: SGHRS, YFSETQ. The CDR3 runs 15 residues. V lost 10 bases to trimming and J lost 2 bases; unmatched junction nucleotides: 10. The CDR3 DNA follows: TGCGCCTCAATCGCTACTAGCGGCAACACCGGGGAGCTGTTTTTT. Protein product: CASIATSGNTGELFF. Full variable domain (rest looked up from reference TRBV5-1 and TRBJ2-2): KAGVTQTPRYLIKTRGQQVTLSCSPISGHRSVSWYQQTPGQGLQFLFEYFSETQRNKGNFPGRFSGRQFSNSRSEMNVSTLELGDSALYLCASIATSGNTGELFFGEGSRLTVL.

The chain carries TRBV20-1 and TRBJ2-3; D is unresolved. CDR3 length: 12 amino acids. Germline CDR1 DFQATT, CDR2 SNEGSKA (reference sequence). Written as DNA, the CDR3 is TGCAGCGCCGCGGCACTTTCAGATACGCAGTATTTT. This translates into CSAAALSDTQYF.

The rearrangement links TRBV6-5 to TRBJ2-3; TRBD1 aligns across 7 bases. CDR1 and CDR2 (germline): MNHEY, SVGAGI. CDR3 length: 15 residues. V gave up 2 bases and J gave up 3 bases; unmatched junction bases: 5. This CDR3 reads CASSYGRQGTDTQYF. The CDR3 DNA follows: TGTGCCAGCAGTTACGGTAGACAGGGTACAGATACGCAGTATTTT.